This TCR beta chain was documented in a study of yellow fever vaccine responses in identical twins. Note on this clonotype: Its matching antigen is unknown.

Broader study findings: In identical twins, vaccine T cell responses appeared partly shared and partly individual.

TCRdb called the RT-PCR reads again in MiXCR, with one record for every CDR3 protein. The sample carries about 14,000 distinct CDR3 sequences, around 85% recorded once. Sequenced here: T cells from blood (PBMCs), unsorted or a sorted subset (not recorded which), sampled before or after yellow fever vaccination (not recorded which). This clonotype originated in a woman aged 18-35 years who received the yellow fever vaccine.

CDR3 loop: CASSQEDSFSGNTIYF. The DNA for the CDR3 is TGTGCCAGCAGCCAAGAGGACAGCTTCTCTGGAAACACCATATATTTT. V is TRBV4-2 and J is TRBJ1-3, with D possibly TRBD1 on 6 matching bases. CDR1 and CDR2 from the germline V gene are LGHNA and YNFKEQ. The CDR3 contains 16 residues. V was clipped by 0 bases and J by 0 bases, with 9 bases between them.